This T cell receptor beta chain was documented in a study of CD8+CD57+ T cells in acquired aplastic anemia. Study background: DNA recovered from sorted CD4+ and CD8+ cells had a mean of approximately 3 ug. General observations from the study: Patients showed no significant difference from controls in CD8+ Simpson's diversity. Patients and controls shared approximately 28 CD8+ CDR3 sequences.

The template for TCR beta VDJ and CDR3 sequence profiling was genomic DNA. MiXCR, run by TCRdb on the reads, gives a single entry per CDR3 protein. Of 300,000 or so distinct CDR3 sequences detected, about 56% appear once; the ten largest clones hold 6.5% to 10%. V lost 4 bases and J lost 0, with 15 bases in between. Germline V gene data show CDR1 as LNHNV and CDR2 as YYDKDF (reference sequence). CDR3 size: 16 residues. This clonotype was recorded at least ten times. Its specificity is unknown. The sequenced sample consisted of sorted CD4+, CD8+, or CD8+CD57+ T cells (not recorded which) from PBMCs. This TCR was sampled from a human donor with severe aplastic anemia or a healthy control (not recorded which). The chain employs TRBV15 and TRBJ2-5; D unclear. CDR3 in amino acids: CATSKEAPDYQETQYF. DNA for the CDR3: TGTGCCACCAGCAAAGAAGCCCCAGACTACCAAGAGACCCAGTACTTC.